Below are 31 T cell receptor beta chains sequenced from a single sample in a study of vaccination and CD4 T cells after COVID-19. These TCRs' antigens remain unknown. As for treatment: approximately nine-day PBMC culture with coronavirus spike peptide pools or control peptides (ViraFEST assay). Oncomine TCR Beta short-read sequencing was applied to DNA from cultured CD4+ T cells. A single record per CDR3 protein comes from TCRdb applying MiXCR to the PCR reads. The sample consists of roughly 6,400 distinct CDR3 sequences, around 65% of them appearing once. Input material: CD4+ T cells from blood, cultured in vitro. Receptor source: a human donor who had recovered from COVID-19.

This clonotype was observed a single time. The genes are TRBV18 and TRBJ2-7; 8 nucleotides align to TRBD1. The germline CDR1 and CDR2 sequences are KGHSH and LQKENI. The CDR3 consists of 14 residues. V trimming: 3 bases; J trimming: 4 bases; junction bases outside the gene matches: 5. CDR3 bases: TGTGCCAGCTCACCCGGACAGGGTCCTTACGAGCAGTACTTC. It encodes CASSPGQGPYEQYF.

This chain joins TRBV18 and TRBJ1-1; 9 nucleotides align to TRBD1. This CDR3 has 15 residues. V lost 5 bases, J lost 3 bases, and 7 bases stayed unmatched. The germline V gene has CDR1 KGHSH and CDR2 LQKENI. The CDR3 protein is CASSYRTGEDTEAFF. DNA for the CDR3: TGTGCCAGCTCATATCGGACAGGGGAGGACACTGAAGCTTTCTTT.

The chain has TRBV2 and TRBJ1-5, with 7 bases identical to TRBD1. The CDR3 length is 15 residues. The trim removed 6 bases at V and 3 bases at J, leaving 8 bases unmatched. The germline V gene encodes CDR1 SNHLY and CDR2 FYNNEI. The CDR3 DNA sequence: TGTGCCAGCAGACTTGGACAGGCCCACAATCAGCCCCAGCATTTT. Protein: CASRLGQAHNQPQHF.

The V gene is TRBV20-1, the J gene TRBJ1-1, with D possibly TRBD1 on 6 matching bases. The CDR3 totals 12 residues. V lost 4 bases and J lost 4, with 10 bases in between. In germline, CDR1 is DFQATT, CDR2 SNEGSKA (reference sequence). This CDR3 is CSATPGATEAFF. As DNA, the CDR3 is TGCAGTGCTACCCCGGGGGCCACTGAAGCTTTCTTT.

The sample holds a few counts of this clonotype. In nucleotides, the CDR3 is TGCGCCAGCAGGCGGGAAGGAGAGACCCAGTACTTC. Its translation: CASRREGETQYF. The rearrangement links TRBV5-1 to TRBJ2-5; D is perhaps TRBD2 (6 bases). The CDR3 consists of 12 residues. The germline gives CDR1 SGHRS, CDR2 YFSETQ. V was clipped by 5 bases and J by 4 bases, with 9 bases between them.

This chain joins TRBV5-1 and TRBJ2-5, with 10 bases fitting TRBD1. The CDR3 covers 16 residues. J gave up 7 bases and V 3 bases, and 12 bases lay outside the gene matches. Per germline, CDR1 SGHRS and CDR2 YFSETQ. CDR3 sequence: CASSSGTGALMGTQYF. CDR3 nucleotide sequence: TGCGCCAGCAGCTCCGGGACAGGGGCCCTTATGGGGACCCAGTACTTC.

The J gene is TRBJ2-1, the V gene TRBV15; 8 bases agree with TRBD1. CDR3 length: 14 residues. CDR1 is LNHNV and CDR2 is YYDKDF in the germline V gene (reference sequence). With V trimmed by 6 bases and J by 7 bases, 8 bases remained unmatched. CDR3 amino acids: CATSHAGGKNEQFF. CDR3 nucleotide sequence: TGTGCCACCAGTCACGCAGGGGGCAAGAATGAGCAGTTCTTC.

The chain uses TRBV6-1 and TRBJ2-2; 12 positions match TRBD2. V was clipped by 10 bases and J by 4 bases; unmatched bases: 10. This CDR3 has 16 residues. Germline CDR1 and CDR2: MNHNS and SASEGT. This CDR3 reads CAILRLAGDSTGELFF. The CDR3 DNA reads TGTGCCATCCTTAGACTAGCGGGAGATAGCACCGGGGAGCTGTTTTTT.

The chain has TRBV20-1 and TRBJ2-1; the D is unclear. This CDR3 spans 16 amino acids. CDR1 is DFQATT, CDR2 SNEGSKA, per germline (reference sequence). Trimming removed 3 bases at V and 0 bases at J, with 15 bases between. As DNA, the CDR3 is TGCAGTGCTAGGGAGAGACCGAGGAGCTCCTACAATGAGCAGTTCTTC. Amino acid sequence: CSARERPRSSYNEQFF.

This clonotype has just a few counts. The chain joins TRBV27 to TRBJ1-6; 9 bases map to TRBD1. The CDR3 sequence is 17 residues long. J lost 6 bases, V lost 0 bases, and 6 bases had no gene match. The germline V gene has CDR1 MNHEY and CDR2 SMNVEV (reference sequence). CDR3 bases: TGTGCCAGCAGTTTATCGGGAGGGACAGGGTCTAATTCACCCCTCCACTTT. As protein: CASSLSGGTGSNSPLHF.

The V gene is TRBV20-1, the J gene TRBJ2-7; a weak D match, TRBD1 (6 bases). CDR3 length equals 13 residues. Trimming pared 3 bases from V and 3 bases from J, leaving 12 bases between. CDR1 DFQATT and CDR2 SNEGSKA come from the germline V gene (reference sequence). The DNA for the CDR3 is TGCAGTGCTAGTTCAGGGGAATACTACGAGCAGTACTTC. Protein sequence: CSASSGEYYEQYF.

The CDR3 is CASSEIYGYTF. As DNA, the CDR3 is TGTGCCAGCAGTGAGATATATGGCTACACCTTC. J is TRBJ1-2 and V is TRBV2; D unclear. There are 11 residues in the CDR3. V was pared by 3 bases and J by 5 bases, with 4 bases between. Germline lookup yields CDR1 SNHLY and CDR2 FYNNEI.

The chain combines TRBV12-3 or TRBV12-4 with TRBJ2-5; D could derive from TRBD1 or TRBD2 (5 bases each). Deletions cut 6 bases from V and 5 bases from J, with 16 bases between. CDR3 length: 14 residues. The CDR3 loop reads CASSTSQGGETQYF. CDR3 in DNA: TGTGCCAGCAGCACCAGTCAGGGCGGGGAGACCCAGTACTTC.

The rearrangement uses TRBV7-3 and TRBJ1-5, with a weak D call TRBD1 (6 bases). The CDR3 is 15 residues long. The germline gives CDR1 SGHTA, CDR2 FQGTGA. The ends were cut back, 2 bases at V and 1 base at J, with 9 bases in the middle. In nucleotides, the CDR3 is TGTGCCAGCAGCTTACCAGGGGTCAGCAATCAGCCCCAGCATTTT. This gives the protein CASSLPGVSNQPQHF. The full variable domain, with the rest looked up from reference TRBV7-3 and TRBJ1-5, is GAGVSQTPSNKVTEKGKYVELRCDPISGHTALYWYRQSLGQGPEFLIYFQGTGAADDSGLPNDRFFAVRPEGSVSTLKIQRTERGDSAVYLCASSLPGVSNQPQHFGDGTRLSIL.

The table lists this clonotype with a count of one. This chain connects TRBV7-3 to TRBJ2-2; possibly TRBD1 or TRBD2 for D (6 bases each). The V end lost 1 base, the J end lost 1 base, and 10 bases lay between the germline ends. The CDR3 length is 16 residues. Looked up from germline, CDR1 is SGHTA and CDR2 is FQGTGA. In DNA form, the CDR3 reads TGTGCCAGCAGCTTAATGGCGGGACAGAACACCGGGGAGCTGTTTTTT. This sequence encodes CASSLMAGQNTGELFF.

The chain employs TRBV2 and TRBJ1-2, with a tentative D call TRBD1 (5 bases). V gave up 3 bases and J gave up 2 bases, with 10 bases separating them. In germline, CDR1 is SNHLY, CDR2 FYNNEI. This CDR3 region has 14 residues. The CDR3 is CASSEGTLNYGYTF. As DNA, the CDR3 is TGTGCCAGCAGTGAGGGGACGTTGAACTATGGCTACACCTTC.

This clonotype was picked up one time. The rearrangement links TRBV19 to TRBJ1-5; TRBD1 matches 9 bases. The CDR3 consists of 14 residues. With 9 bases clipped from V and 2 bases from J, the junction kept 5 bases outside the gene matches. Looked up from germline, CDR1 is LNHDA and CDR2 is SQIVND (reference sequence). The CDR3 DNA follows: TGTGCCAGGGACCGGGACAGGGGCAATCAGCCCCAGCATTTT. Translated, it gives CARDRDRGNQPQHF.

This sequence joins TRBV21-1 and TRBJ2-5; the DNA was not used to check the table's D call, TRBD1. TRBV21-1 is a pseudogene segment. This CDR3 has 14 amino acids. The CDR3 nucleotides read TGTGCCAGCAGCAAGGGACAGTGGACGGAGACCCAGTACTTC. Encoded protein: CASSKGQWTETQYF.

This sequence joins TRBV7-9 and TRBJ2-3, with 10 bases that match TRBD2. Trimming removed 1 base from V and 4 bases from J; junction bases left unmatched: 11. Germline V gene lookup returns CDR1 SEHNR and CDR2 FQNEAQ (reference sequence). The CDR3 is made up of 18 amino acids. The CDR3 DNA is TGTGCCAGCAGCTTAGGAAGCCTAGCGGGGGTCTACTCAGATACGCAGTATTTT. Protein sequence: CASSLGSLAGVYSDTQYF.

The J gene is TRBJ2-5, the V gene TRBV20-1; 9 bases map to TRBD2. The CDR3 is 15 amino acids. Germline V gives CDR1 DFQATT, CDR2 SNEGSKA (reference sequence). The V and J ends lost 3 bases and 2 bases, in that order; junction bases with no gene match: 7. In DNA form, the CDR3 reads TGCAGTGCTAGTAAAATAGCGGGGGCTCAAGAGACCCAGTACTTC. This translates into CSASKIAGAQETQYF.

CDR3 sequence (DNA): TGTGCCAGCTCGACGGGCTCTGGAAACACCATATATTTT. It translates to CASSTGSGNTIYF. The chain couples TRBV7-3 to TRBJ1-3; D unclear. V lost 8 bases to trimming and J lost 0 bases, with 8 bases between them. This CDR3 comprises 13 residues. The V gene's germline CDR1 is SGHTA and CDR2 FQGTGA.

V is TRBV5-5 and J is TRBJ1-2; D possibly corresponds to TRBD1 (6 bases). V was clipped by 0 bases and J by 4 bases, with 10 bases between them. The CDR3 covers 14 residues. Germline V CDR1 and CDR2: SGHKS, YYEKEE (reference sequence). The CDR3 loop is CASSLVGGLYGYTF. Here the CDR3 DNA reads TGTGCCAGCAGCTTGGTGGGGGGCCTCTATGGCTACACCTTC.

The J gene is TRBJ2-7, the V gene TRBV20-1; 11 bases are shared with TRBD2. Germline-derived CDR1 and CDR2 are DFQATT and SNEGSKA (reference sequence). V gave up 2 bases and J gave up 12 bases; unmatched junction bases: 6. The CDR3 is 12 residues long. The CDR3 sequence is CSARSSGGEGYF. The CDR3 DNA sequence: TGCAGTGCTAGAAGTAGCGGGGGGGAGGGGTACTTC.

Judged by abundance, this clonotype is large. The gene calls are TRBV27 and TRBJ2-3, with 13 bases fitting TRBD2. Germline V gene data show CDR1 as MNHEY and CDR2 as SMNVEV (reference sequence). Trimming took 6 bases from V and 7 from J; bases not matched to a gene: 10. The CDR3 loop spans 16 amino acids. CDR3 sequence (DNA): TGTGCCAGCAGACCCCGGACTAGCGGGAGTCTGAATACGCAGTATTTT. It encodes CASRPRTSGSLNTQYF.

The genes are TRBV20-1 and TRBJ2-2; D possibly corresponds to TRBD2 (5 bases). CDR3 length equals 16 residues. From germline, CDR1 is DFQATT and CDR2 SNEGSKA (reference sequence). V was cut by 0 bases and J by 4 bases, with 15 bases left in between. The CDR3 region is CSARDLRGLGTGELFF. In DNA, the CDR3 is TGCAGTGCTAGAGATCTCCGGGGATTGGGCACCGGGGAGCTGTTTTTT.

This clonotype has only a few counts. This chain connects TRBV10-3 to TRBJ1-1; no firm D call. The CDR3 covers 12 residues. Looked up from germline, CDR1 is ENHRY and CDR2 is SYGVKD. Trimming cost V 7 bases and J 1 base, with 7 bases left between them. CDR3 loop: CAIKRENTEAFF. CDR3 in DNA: TGTGCCATCAAACGGGAGAACACTGAAGCTTTCTTT.

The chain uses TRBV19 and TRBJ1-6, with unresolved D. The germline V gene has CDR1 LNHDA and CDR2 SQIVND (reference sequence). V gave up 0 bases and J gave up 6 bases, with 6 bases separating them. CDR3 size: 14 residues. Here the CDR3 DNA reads TGTGCCAGTAGTATAGATTGGGGTAATTCACCCCTCCACTTT. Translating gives CASSIDWGNSPLHF.

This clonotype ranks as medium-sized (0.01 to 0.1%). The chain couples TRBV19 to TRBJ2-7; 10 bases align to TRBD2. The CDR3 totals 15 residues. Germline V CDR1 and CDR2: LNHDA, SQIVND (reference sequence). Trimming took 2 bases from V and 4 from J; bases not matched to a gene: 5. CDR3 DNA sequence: TGTGCCAGTAGTATATTGGCTAGCGGGGGATACGAGCAGTACTTC. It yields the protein CASSILASGGYEQYF.

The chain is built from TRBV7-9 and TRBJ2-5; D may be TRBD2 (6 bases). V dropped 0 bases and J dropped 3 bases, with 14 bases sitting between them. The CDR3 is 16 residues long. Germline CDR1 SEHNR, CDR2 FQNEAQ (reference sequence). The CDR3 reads CASSLARAAGKETQYF. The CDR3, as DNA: TGTGCCAGCAGCTTAGCTAGGGCAGCGGGTAAAGAGACCCAGTACTTC.

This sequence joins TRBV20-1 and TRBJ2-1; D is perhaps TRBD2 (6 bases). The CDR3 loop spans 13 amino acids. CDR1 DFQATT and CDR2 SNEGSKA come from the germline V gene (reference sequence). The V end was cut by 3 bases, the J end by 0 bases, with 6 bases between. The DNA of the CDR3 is TGCAGTGCTAGCGGGAGCTCCTACAATGAGCAGTTCTTC. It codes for CSASGSSYNEQFF.

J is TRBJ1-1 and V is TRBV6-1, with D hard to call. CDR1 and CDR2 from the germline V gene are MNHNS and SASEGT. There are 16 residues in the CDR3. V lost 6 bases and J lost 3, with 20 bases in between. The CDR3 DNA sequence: TGTGCCAGCAGAGCACCTCACCAAGGGCCCTACACTGAAGCTTTCTTT. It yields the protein CASRAPHQGPYTEAFF.